This is a list of T cell receptor beta chains from one sample in a study of graft-versus-host responses after intestinal transplantation. No antigen has been assigned to these receptors. The data were produced by immunoSEQ multiplex PCR, yet TCRdb's version contains in-frame clones alone and is incomplete. The top ten clones hold roughly 8% of a sample with tens of thousands of clones, roughly 84% of them seen once. The starting material was unstimulated CD8+ T cells sorted from spleen or lymph node cells, obtained before transplant. These receptors all come from a human donor who was the organ donor for an intestinal transplant. CDR3s include the opening cysteine and the closing phenylalanine or tryptophan. D genes are given only for firm matches. Only some rows state a clone size, as once, few, many or a class for expanded clones.

J: TRBJ1-1
size: NA
D: NA
V: TRBV5-8
DNA: TGTGCCAGCAGCTTGAGCACGAACACTGAAGCTTTCTTT
CDR3: CASSLSTNTEAFF

J: TRBJ1-3
size: NA
D: TRBD1
V: TRBV30
DNA: TGTGCCTGGAGTGGGACAGGGATAGCTGGAAACACCATATATTTT
CDR3: CAWSGTGIAGNTIYF

J: TRBJ2-3
size: NA
D: NA
V: TRBV7-9
DNA: TGTGCCAGCAGCCACCGACCCGGGGAGGGCACAGATACGCAGTATTTT
CDR3: CASSHRPGEGTDTQYF

J: TRBJ1-6
size: once
D: NA
V: TRBV5-5
DNA: TGTGCCAGCAGCTTACTCAGGGGTTATTCACCCCTCCACTTT
CDR3: CASSLLRGYSPLHF

J: TRBJ1-2
size: NA
D: NA
V: TRBV4-1
DNA: TGCGCCAGCAGCCATGAAAGCTATGGCTACACCTTC
CDR3: CASSHESYGYTF

J: TRBJ2-7
size: few
D: NA
V: TRBV6-6
DNA: TGTGCCAGCAGTTATCAGAGGAACGAGCAGTACTTC
CDR3: CASSYQRNEQYF

J: TRBJ2-7
size: NA
D: NA
V: TRBV4-1
DNA: TGCGCCAGCAGCCAAGGGGGGGCCAGGGCCGAGCAGTACTTC
CDR3: CASSQGGARAEQYF

J: TRBJ2-7
size: NA
D: NA
V: TRBV7-8
DNA: TGTGCCAGCAGCTTAAATTTGGCGTACGAGCAGTACTTC
CDR3: CASSLNLAYEQYF

J: TRBJ2-3
size: NA
D: TRBD2
V: TRBV6-4
DNA: TGTGCCAGCAGTGACGGGTCTAGCGGGGGCACAGATACGCAGTATTTT
CDR3: CASSDGSSGGTDTQYF

J: TRBJ1-2
size: NA
D: TRBD1
V: TRBV11-2
DNA: TGTGCCAGCAGCTTAGAAGGATTGGGGACAGGGGGCGCAGACTATGGCTACACCTTC
CDR3: CASSLEGLGTGGADYGYTF

J: TRBJ2-1
size: NA
D: NA
V: TRBV4-1
DNA: TGCGCCAGCAGCCAAGATCCCCAGGCCTACAATGAGCAGTTCTTC
CDR3: CASSQDPQAYNEQFF

J: TRBJ2-2
size: once
D: TRBD2
V: TRBV6-5
DNA: TGTGCCAGCAGTTCCACTAGCGCTTACACCGGGGAGCTGTTTTTT
CDR3: CASSSTSAYTGELFF

J: TRBJ2-3
size: once
D: TRBD2
V: TRBV29-1
DNA: TGCAGCGTTACTAGCGGGGGTTCGCAGTATTTT
CDR3: CSVTSGGSQYF

J: TRBJ2-7
size: few
D: TRBD2
V: TRBV19
DNA: TGTGCCAGTAGTATGGTGGGACTAGCCTCCTACGAGCAGTACTTC
CDR3: CASSMVGLASYEQYF

J: TRBJ2-1
size: NA
D: NA
V: TRBV7-9
DNA: TGTGCCAGCAGCCAGGGGACACTTACTAATGAGCAGTTCTTC
CDR3: CASSQGTLTNEQFF

J: TRBJ1-2
size: NA
D: NA
V: TRBV6-1
DNA: TGTGCCAGCAGTCAAGGAAGGAAATGTAGAAAGACCTATGGCTACACCTTC
CDR3: CASSQGRKCRKTYGYTF

J: TRBJ1-2
size: NA
D: NA
V: TRBV4-2
DNA: TGTGCCAGCAGCCAAGATCAATCCCCCAGCGGCGACTATGGCTACACCTTC
CDR3: CASSQDQSPSGDYGYTF

J: TRBJ2-6
size: NA
D: TRBD1
V: TRBV15
DNA: TGTGCCACCAGTGCAGACAGGGCTGGGGCCAACGTCCTGACTTTC
CDR3: CATSADRAGANVLTF

J: TRBJ1-3
size: NA
D: NA
V: TRBV5-5
DNA: TGTGCCAGCAGCTTGGGGGGGGGTTTCGGAAACACCATATATTTT
CDR3: CASSLGGGFGNTIYF

J: TRBJ2-7
size: NA
D: NA
V: TRBV7-9
DNA: TGTGCCAGCAGCCACTGGTATGGCGAGCAGTACTTC
CDR3: CASSHWYGEQYF

J: TRBJ1-5
size: NA
D: NA
V: TRBV5-6
DNA: TGTGCCAGCAGCTCCCTAGGAAGCGGGCCCCAGCATTTT
CDR3: CASSSLGSGPQHF

J: TRBJ2-1
size: NA
D: NA
V: TRBV7-3
DNA: TGTGCCAGCAGCTTAGGACTCCGGGGCTACAATGAGCAGTTCTTC
CDR3: CASSLGLRGYNEQFF

J: TRBJ2-7
size: NA
D: TRBD1
V: TRBV27
DNA: TGTGCCAGCAGTCGACAGGGGTCCTACGAGCAGTACTTC
CDR3: CASSRQGSYEQYF

J: TRBJ1-2
size: NA
D: NA
V: TRBV2
DNA: TGTGCCAGTCAGTGGTCCGGCAGGAGCTTATTCTATGGCTACACCTTC
CDR3: CASQWSGRSLFYGYTF

J: TRBJ1-5
size: NA
D: NA
V: TRBV15
DNA: TGTGCCACCAGCAGAGATGTGGGGAGCAATCAGTCCCAGCATTTT
CDR3: CATSRDVGSNQSQHF

J: TRBJ1-1
size: NA
D: NA
V: TRBV2
DNA: TGTGCCAGCAGTGAAACCGGGGGGATAGAAGCTTTCTTT
CDR3: CASSETGGIEAFF

J: TRBJ2-7
size: NA
D: NA
V: TRBV19
DNA: TGTGCCAGTAGTTTGTCAGAAGACACCTACGAGCAGTACTTC
CDR3: CASSLSEDTYEQYF

J: TRBJ1-1
size: NA
D: NA
V: TRBV29-1
DNA: TGCACCGCGGTGGGTATTGGGAACACTGAAGCTTTCTTT
CDR3: CTAVGIGNTEAFF

J: TRBJ2-5
size: NA
D: TRBD2
V: TRBV7-6
DNA: TGTGCCAGCAGCTCTAGCGGGGGGCACCAAGAGACCCAGTACTTC
CDR3: CASSSSGGHQETQYF

J: TRBJ1-5
size: NA
D: NA
V: TRBV5-1
DNA: TGCGCCAGCCCCTGGGAACAGTTTAGCAATCAGCCCCAGCATTTT
CDR3: CASPWEQFSNQPQHF

J: TRBJ2-7
size: once
D: NA
V: TRBV19
DNA: TGTGCCAGTAGTAAGCGCCGGGACGGTTCCTACGAGCAGTACTTC
CDR3: CASSKRRDGSYEQYF

J: TRBJ1-2
size: NA
D: NA
V: TRBV5-1
DNA: TGCGCCAGCAGGGACAGAGAGGGTAGCGGCTACACCTTC
CDR3: CASRDREGSGYTF

J: TRBJ1-1
size: NA
D: NA
V: TRBV28
DNA: TGTGCCACCTCGTTGTGGGTGAACACTGAAGCTTTCTTT
CDR3: CATSLWVNTEAFF

J: TRBJ2-2
size: NA
D: TRBD1
V: TRBV11-3
DNA: TGTGCCAGCAGCACCCACAGGGGGAGCACCGGGGAGCTGTTTTTT
CDR3: CASSTHRGSTGELFF

J: TRBJ2-7
size: NA
D: NA
V: TRBV5-1
DNA: TGCGCCAGCAGCCCCGACAGCTCCTACGAGCAGTACTTC
CDR3: CASSPDSSYEQYF

J: TRBJ2-7
size: NA
D: NA
V: TRBV7-9
DNA: TGTGCCAGCAGCTCCGATCCCGCGATCTACGAGCAGTACTTC
CDR3: CASSSDPAIYEQYF

J: TRBJ2-1
size: NA
D: TRBD1
V: TRBV9
DNA: TGTGCCAGCAGCGTATCCTTTCCGGGACAGGGAGACAATGAGCAGTTCTTC
CDR3: CASSVSFPGQGDNEQFF

J: TRBJ1-2
size: NA
D: NA
V: TRBV5-1
DNA: TGCGCCAGCAGCTTGAGGGCAGGGGTCGTTGGCTATGGCTACACCTTC
CDR3: CASSLRAGVVGYGYTF

J: TRBJ2-7
size: NA
D: TRBD1
V: TRBV6-1
DNA: TGTGCCAGCAGTGAAGTGACAGGGCCCTACGAGCAGTACTTC
CDR3: CASSEVTGPYEQYF

J: TRBJ2-7
size: NA
D: TRBD2
V: TRBV7-9
DNA: TGTGCCAGCCGACTAGCGGGGGGTTCCAACGAGCAGTACTTC
CDR3: CASRLAGGSNEQYF

J: TRBJ2-2
size: NA
D: TRBD1
V: TRBV12-5
DNA: TGTGCTAGTGCCCAGGGGGTGACGAACACCGGGGAGCTGTTTTTT
CDR3: CASAQGVTNTGELFF

J: TRBJ1-2
size: NA
D: NA
V: TRBV6-5
DNA: TGTGCCAGCAGTGAATGGGAGTTGGGCTATGGCTACACCTTC
CDR3: CASSEWELGYGYTF

J: TRBJ1-2
size: NA
D: NA
V: TRBV23-1
DNA: TGCGCCAGCAGTCAATCTAATTTTGCAGGGGAGGCCGATGGTAAAAGATCTGGATCCTATGGCTACACCTTC
CDR3: CASSQSNFAGEADGKRSGSYGYTF

J: TRBJ2-3
size: NA
D: TRBD2
V: TRBV27
DNA: TGTGCCAGCAGGATAGCGGGGGGGCACCCAGATACGCAGTATTTT
CDR3: CASRIAGGHPDTQYF

J: TRBJ2-7
size: NA
D: NA
V: TRBV4-1
DNA: TGCGCCAGCAGCCAGGGGCTATCCTACGAGCAGTACTTC
CDR3: CASSQGLSYEQYF

J: TRBJ1-2
size: NA
D: NA
V: TRBV4-1
DNA: TGCGCCAGCAGCCAATACGATCCCACCGAAGGTGGCTACACCTTC
CDR3: CASSQYDPTEGGYTF

J: TRBJ1-3
size: NA
D: NA
V: TRBV5-4
DNA: TGTGCCAGCAGCTTGGAGGGAAACACCATATATTTT
CDR3: CASSLEGNTIYF

J: TRBJ1-5
size: NA
D: NA
V: TRBV28
DNA: TGTGCCAGCATGTTGGGGGTGGTCAATCAGCCCCAGCATTTT
CDR3: CASMLGVVNQPQHF

J: TRBJ1-2
size: NA
D: TRBD1
V: TRBV5-1
DNA: TGCGCCAGCAGCCTTAACACAGGGGAACGCTATGGCTACACCTTC
CDR3: CASSLNTGERYGYTF